The next 24 T cell receptor beta chains were all read from a single sample in a study of blood T cell repertoires in COVID-19. The protocol was immunoSEQ multiplex PCR, while the TCRdb copy is restricted to in-frame clones and leaves out a portion. Of 120,000 or so clones in the sample, roughly 88% are singletons; the top ten hold 7.5% to 8%. Sequenced sample: peripheral blood. The receptors shown here come from a man aged 45 to 65 with acute or convalescent COVID-19.

The CDR3 loop reads CASSLAPVSTDTQYF. Written as DNA, the CDR3 is TGTGCCAGCAGCTTAGCCCCTGTTAGTACAGATACGCAGTATTTT. This chain links TRBV7-2 with TRBJ2-3, with unresolved D. Germline loops: CDR1 SGHTA, CDR2 FQGNSA. This CDR3 comprises 15 residues. The V end was cut by 0 bases, the J end by 3 bases, with 10 bases between.

The count of this clone is one. The chain recombines TRBV6-5 with TRBJ1-5; unclear D gene. CDR3 length: 15 residues. The V gene lost 0 bases and the J gene lost 0 bases, with 6 bases spanning the gap. Germline loops: CDR1 MNHEY, CDR2 SVGAGI. This chain's CDR3 is CASSYSHYSNQPQHF. The CDR3 bases are TGTGCCAGCAGTTACTCACACTATAGCAATCAGCCCCAGCATTTT.

The chain joins TRBV9 to TRBJ1-5; a weak D match, TRBD1 (5 bases). This CDR3 has 14 amino acids. Germline assignment: CDR1 SGDLS and CDR2 YYNGEE. V was trimmed by 4 bases and J by 4 bases, leaving 12 bases between them. The CDR3 DNA reads as TGTGCCAGCAGCCGTGGGGGGGGTAATCAGCCCCAGCATTTT. Protein: CASSRGGGNQPQHF.

This rearrangement joins TRBV12-5 to TRBJ2-2, with 12 bases aligning to TRBD1. CDR1 is LGHNT, CDR2 FRNRAP, per germline. Germline trimming cut 1 base from V and 6 bases from J; bases unmatched to any gene: 6. The CDR3 extends over 17 amino acids. The CDR3 region is CASGLATGTGGSGELFF. In DNA, the CDR3 is TGTGCTAGTGGTTTGGCGACCGGGACAGGGGGCTCCGGGGAGCTGTTTTTT.

With respect to this clone: The sample has other DNA sequences that encode this CDR3 too. The chain joins TRBV12-3 or TRBV12-4 to TRBJ2-7; D gene unclear. This CDR3 is built from 11 residues. Trimming removed 3 bases from V and 3 bases from J, with 3 bases in between. The CDR3 reads CASSFNYEQYF. In DNA, the CDR3 is TGTGCCAGCAGTTTTAACTACGAGCAGTACTTC.

The CDR3 loop reads CAGLAGVGETQYF. In DNA, the CDR3 is TGTGCCGGTCTAGCGGGAGTAGGGGAGACCCAGTACTTC. The J gene is TRBJ2-5, the V gene TRBV30; 10 bases line up with TRBD2. Germline V gene data show CDR1 as GTSNPN and CDR2 as SVGIG (reference sequence). The CDR3 is 13 residues long. V gave up 8 bases and J gave up 5 bases; unmatched junction bases: 8.

This clone was detected a few times. J is TRBJ2-7 and V is TRBV5-5; TRBD2 aligns across 9 bases. The CDR3 covers 15 residues. V lost 0 bases, J lost 3 bases, and 4 bases stayed unmatched. Germline V gene sequence: CDR1 SGHKS, CDR2 YYEKEE (reference sequence). DNA of the CDR3: TGTGCCAGCAGCTTGGATGGGACTAGCATCTACGAGCAGTACTTC. Translated: CASSLDGTSIYEQYF.

J is TRBJ1-6 and V is TRBV5-1, with D perhaps matching TRBD1 (5 bases). This CDR3 contains 14 residues. V lost 5 bases and J 9 bases, leaving 15 bases between the germline ends. Germline V gene lookup returns CDR1 SGHRS and CDR2 YFSETQ. As DNA, the CDR3 is TGCGCCAGCAGTCATGACAGCGTACCTTCACCCCTCCACTTT. As protein: CASSHDSVPSPLHF.

This rearrangement joins TRBV5-5 to TRBJ2-3; 9 bases map to TRBD2. The V gene's germline CDR1 is SGHKS and CDR2 YYEKEE (reference sequence). Unmatched junction bases numbered 12, after V lost 4 bases and J lost 6 bases. The CDR3 loop spans 16 amino acids. CDR3 region: CASSPKDSGSGDTQYF. The CDR3 DNA reads as TGTGCCAGCAGCCCCAAGGATAGCGGGAGTGGGGATACGCAGTATTTT.

The chain combines TRBV28 with TRBJ2-3; TRBD1 matches 12 bases. With 4 bases clipped from V and 6 bases from J, the junction kept 2 bases outside the gene matches. From germline, CDR1 is MDHEN and CDR2 SYDVKM. CDR3 length: 14 amino acids. CDR3 region: CASSWDRGRDTQYF. The CDR3 DNA reads as TGTGCCAGCAGTTGGGACAGGGGGCGGGATACGCAGTATTTT. The full variable domain, rest sourced from reference TRBV28 and TRBJ2-3, is DVKVTQSSRYLVKRTGEKVFLECVQDMDHENMFWYRQDPGLGLRLIYFSYDVKMKEKGDIPEGYSVSREKKERFSLILESASTNQTSMYLCASSWDRGRDTQYFGPGTRLTVL.

The chain joins TRBV7-2 to TRBJ1-5; 11 nucleotides agree with TRBD1. With 5 bases clipped from V and 7 bases from J, the junction kept 10 bases outside the gene matches. CDR1 and CDR2 (germline): SGHTA, FQGNSA. The CDR3 is made up of 16 amino acids. This CDR3 is CASSLRGQGAGQPQHF. CDR3 coding DNA: TGTGCCAGCAGCCTAAGAGGACAGGGGGCTGGGCAGCCCCAGCATTTT.

This chain connects TRBV11-3 to TRBJ2-2; perhaps TRBD1 as D (5 bases). Germline assignment: CDR1 SGHNT and CDR2 YENEEA. This CDR3 contains 15 residues. V was pared by 4 bases and J by 5 bases, with 14 bases between. This chain's CDR3 is CASSSYSRATGELFF. The CDR3 DNA reads as TGTGCCAGCAGCTCGTACTCCAGGGCGACCGGGGAGCTGTTTTTT.

The chain has TRBV30 and TRBJ2-3, with D possibly matching TRBD1 (5 bases). The germline V gene has CDR1 GTSNPN and CDR2 SVGIG (reference sequence). With 1 base removed from V and 2 bases from J, the gap between germline ends came to 10 bases. This CDR3 has 14 residues. CDR3 sequence reads: CAWSELGDTDTQYF. The CDR3 bases are TGTGCCTGGAGTGAGTTAGGGGACACAGATACGCAGTATTTT.

In its sample, this clone was seen once. The V and J genes are TRBV5-1 and TRBJ1-4; perhaps TRBD1 as D (5 bases). V dropped 0 bases and J dropped 7 bases, with 13 bases sitting between them. The length of the CDR3 is 15 residues. Germline V gene sequence: CDR1 SGHRS, CDR2 YFSETQ. In nucleotides, the CDR3 is TGCGCCAGCAGCTTGGATGGGGCCCGTCCTGAAAAACTGTTTTTT. Its protein product is CASSLDGARPEKLFF.

A single count supports this clone. The rearrangement uses TRBV19 and TRBJ2-7, with 9 bases lining up with TRBD2. With 4 bases clipped from V and 2 bases from J, the junction kept 3 bases outside the gene matches. This CDR3 is 14 amino acids long. Germline CDR1 and CDR2: LNHDA and SQIVND (reference sequence). In DNA form, the CDR3 reads TGTGCCAGTAGTAGCGCGGGAGGGGCCTACGAGCAGTACTTC. Protein sequence: CASSSAGGAYEQYF.

The chain is built from TRBV7-8 and TRBJ2-2, with 7 bases lining up with TRBD2. The germline V gene has CDR1 SGHVS and CDR2 FQNEAQ. V lost 8 bases to trimming and J lost 3 bases; unmatched junction nucleotides: 9. This CDR3 is 15 amino acids long. CDR3 protein: CASAYWGRDTGELFF. The CDR3 coding sequence is TGTGCCAGCGCCTATTGGGGGAGGGACACCGGGGAGCTGTTTTTT.

V gene TRBV19 combines with J gene TRBJ1-4; 10 bases are a match to TRBD1. The CDR3 is 15 residues long. J lost 5 bases, V lost 9 bases, and 9 bases had no gene match. Germline CDR1 reads LNHDA; CDR2 reads SQIVND (reference sequence). The CDR3 loop reads CASRDRGAGNEKLFF. The CDR3, as DNA: TGTGCCAGCCGGGACAGGGGCGCGGGGAATGAAAAACTGTTTTTT.

The chain combines TRBV18 with TRBJ1-1; TRBD1 might be the D (6 bases). The CDR3 has 17 amino acids. Germline CDR1 and CDR2: KGHSH and LQKENI. Deletions cut 3 bases from V and 5 bases from J, with 22 bases between. Here the CDR3 reads CASSPPRQGLTGTEAFF. CDR3 sequence (DNA): TGTGCCAGCTCACCCCCCCGCCAGGGGCTAACGGGGACTGAAGCTTTCTTT.

This clone turned up a few times. V and J are TRBV7-2 and TRBJ2-7; the D gene is possibly TRBD2 (5 bases). The CDR3 has 14 residues. The germline V and J ends were trimmed by 1 base and 7 bases, with 14 bases remaining between them. Germline CDR1 and CDR2: SGHTA and FQGNSA. The CDR3 region has the DNA TGTGCCAGCAGCTTAGATGGAGGTCTCATAGAGCAGTACTTC. Its protein is CASSLDGGLIEQYF.

This chain uses TRBV4-1 with TRBJ2-2; 11 bases fit TRBD2. Per germline, CDR1 MGHRA and CDR2 YSYEKL. The V and J ends lost 4 bases and 7 bases, in that order; junction bases with no gene match: 14. This CDR3 is built from 18 residues. CDR3 nucleotides: TGCGCCAGCAGCCCCTTTTTAGCGGGAGGGCCCGTGAGCGGGGAGCTGTTTTTT. Translating it yields CASSPFLAGGPVSGELFF.

The genes are TRBV5-3 and TRBJ1-6; 9 nucleotides line up with TRBD1. Being an ORF, TRBV5-3 has a function that is uncertain. The V gene end was trimmed by 4 bases and the J gene end by 8 bases; junction bases not matched to a gene: 7. This CDR3 comprises 15 residues. The CDR3 reads CARSPGDRVDSPLHF. The CDR3 DNA follows: TGTGCCAGAAGCCCGGGGGACAGGGTCGATTCACCCCTCCACTTT.

The sample holds a few counts of this clone. The chain employs TRBV5-1 and TRBJ1-1; weak D call: TRBD1 (6 bases). The CDR3 spans 14 residues. V was pared by 4 bases and J by 2 bases, with 12 bases between. Germline V gene data show CDR1 as SGHRS and CDR2 as YFSETQ. The CDR3 DNA reads as TGCGCCAGCAGCAGAGCACAGGGAAACACTGAAGCTTTCTTT. This sequence encodes CASSRAQGNTEAFF.

The chain uses TRBV12-5 and TRBJ1-5; D gene unclear. V gave up 7 bases and J gave up 4 bases, with 14 bases separating them. CDR1 is LGHNT and CDR2 is FRNRAP in the germline V gene. The CDR3 runs to 14 residues. DNA of the CDR3: TGTGCTAGTGCCGCGGGAGGGTGGAATCAGCCCCAGCATTTT. The encoded protein is CASAAGGWNQPQHF.

This clone appeared a single time. This chain links TRBV7-9 with TRBJ1-1; D remains ambiguous. The CDR3 has 12 residues. The V gene lost 4 bases and the J gene lost 5 bases, with 8 bases spanning the gap. Germline values: CDR1 SEHNR, CDR2 FQNEAQ (reference sequence). The CDR3 loop reads CASSWTGTEAFF. The CDR3 nucleotides read TGTGCCAGCAGCTGGACGGGGACTGAAGCTTTCTTT.